This paragraph reports one T cell receptor (beta chain). Its antigen is not known. The record originates from a study of shared clonotypes between healthy human individuals. Study summary: Serving as donors were a couple of women and three men, whose ages spanned 18 to 49.

This table comes from immunoSEQ multiplex PCR, and its TCRdb copy is limited to in-frame clones, with some not included. This table holds around 1.5 million clones, nearly 99% found once. The CDR3 is 17 residues long. The germline gives CDR1 MDHEN, CDR2 SYDVKM. V gave up 8 bases and J gave up 7 bases, with 27 bases separating them. Study-level results: The study found lower generation probabilities in non-shared clonotypes than in those shared by all four donors. Rarefaction showed that sequencing of sorted subsets was incomplete (despite large depth). Collection of samples was limited to blood; tissue repertoires likely differ.

The chain recombines TRBV28 with TRBJ1-5; perhaps TRBD1 as D (6 bases). Sequencing was done on a sample of naive CD4+ T cells sorted from blood. Subset here: CD45RA+ positively selected. The sequence derives from a man under 40 in good health. The CDR3: CASASPTGQGGRQPQHF. The DNA for the CDR3 is TGTGCCAGCGCCTCTCCGACGGGACAAGGCGGTCGGCAGCCCCAGCATTTT.